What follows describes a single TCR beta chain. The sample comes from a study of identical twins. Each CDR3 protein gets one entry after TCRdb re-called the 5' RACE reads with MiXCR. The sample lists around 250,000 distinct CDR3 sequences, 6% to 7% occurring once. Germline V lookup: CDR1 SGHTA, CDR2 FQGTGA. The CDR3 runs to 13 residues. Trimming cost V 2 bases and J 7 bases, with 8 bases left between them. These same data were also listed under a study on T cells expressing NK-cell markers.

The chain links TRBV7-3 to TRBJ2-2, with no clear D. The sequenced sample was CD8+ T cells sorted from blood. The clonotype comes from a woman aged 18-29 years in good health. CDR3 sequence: CASSLGYSGELFF. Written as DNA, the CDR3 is TGTGCCAGCAGCTTAGGCTACAGCGGGGAGCTGTTTTTT. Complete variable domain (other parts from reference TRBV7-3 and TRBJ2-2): GAGVSQTPSNKVTEKGKYVELRCDPISGHTALYWYRQSLGQGPEFLIYFQGTGAADDSGLPNDRFFAVRPEGSVSTLKIQRTERGDSAVYLCASSLGYSGELFFGEGSRLTVL.